This T cell receptor (beta chain) was recovered during a study of T cells in Graves' hyperthyroidism and ophthalmopathy. In its sample, this clonotype was seen many times. There were TCR beta CDR3 regions amplified from RNA transcripts. TCR CDR3 regions were first amplified by RT-PCR with HTBI primers. A single record per CDR3 protein comes from TCRdb applying MiXCR to the multiplex PCR reads. Among about 600,000 distinct CDR3 sequences, approximately 15% were seen once, and the ten largest hold 2.5% to 4%. V trimming: 2 bases; J trimming: 6 bases; junction bases outside the gene matches: 5. The germline V gene has CDR1 MNHNS and CDR2 SASEGT. This CDR3 is built from 15 residues.

The chain joins TRBV6-1 to TRBJ2-3; 10 nucleotides agree with TRBD2. The source of this sequence is a woman aged 40-49 years with Graves' ophthalmopathy. Sample: blood. The CDR3 region is CASSEKASGSDTQYF. In DNA form, the CDR3 reads TGTGCCAGCAGTGAAAAGGCTAGCGGGAGTGATACGCAGTATTTT.